These 25 T cell receptor beta chains were all obtained from the same sample, sequenced in a study of blood T cell repertoires in COVID-19. TCRdb's table, derived via immunoSEQ multiplex PCR, lists solely in-frame clones and lacks some. The data show a few hundred thousand clones, around 92% seen once. The specimen was peripheral blood. All receptors come from a woman younger than 45 with COVID-19, enrolled during active disease.

This sequence joins TRBV4-1 and TRBJ2-1; no clear D. The V and J ends lost 1 base and 0 bases respectively, with 10 bases between them. Germline loops: CDR1 MGHRA, CDR2 YSYEKL. CDR3 size: 16 residues. As DNA, the CDR3 is TGCGCCAGCAGCCAAGGCCAGCGCTCCTCCTACAATGAGCAGTTCTTC. Its protein product is CASSQGQRSSYNEQFF.

To note about this clone: The conserved closing phenylalanine or tryptophan is absent in this CDR3, likely reflecting a read error. Because the CDR3's place on the DNA is in doubt, the DNA is left out and the CDR3 is given as listed by TCRdb. The chain couples TRBV2 to TRBJ2-7; the table's D call TRBD1 went unverified against the DNA. Per the germline V gene, CDR1 is SNHLY and CDR2 is FYNNEI. Inclusive of both ends, the CDR3 amounts to 17 amino acids. This CDR3 is CASRAYVAGPKGQGVPI.

V is TRBV2 and J is TRBJ1-1; 7 nucleotides agree with TRBD1. V trimming: 3 bases; J trimming: 5 bases; junction bases outside the gene matches: 9. CDR3 length: 15 amino acids. The germline gives CDR1 SNHLY, CDR2 FYNNEI. CDR3 DNA: TGTGCCAGCAGTGATAATAGACAGGGATCGACTGAAGCTTTCTTT. Translation: CASSDNRQGSTEAFF.

Notes on this clone: Other DNA sequences from this sample encode an identical CDR3 as well. The chain links TRBV15 to TRBJ2-7; D possibly corresponds to TRBD1 (6 bases). The germline gives CDR1 LNHNV, CDR2 YYDKDF (reference sequence). The CDR3 sequence is 13 residues long. V gave up 0 bases and J gave up 4 bases, with 7 bases separating them. The CDR3 protein is CATSRDGQYEQYV. The DNA of the CDR3 is TGTGCCACCAGCAGAGACGGACAGTACGAGCAGTACGTC.

The chain carries TRBV28 and TRBJ2-7, with 7 positions matching TRBD1. Looked up from germline, CDR1 is MDHEN and CDR2 is SYDVKM. The CDR3 length is 14 residues. The V gene end was trimmed by 3 bases and the J gene end by 3 bases; junction bases not matched to a gene: 5. The CDR3 nucleotides read TGTGCCAGCAGTTTGGGACAGACTGTCTACGAGCAGTACTTC. Translation gives CASSLGQTVYEQYF.

The chain carries TRBV3-1 (or the pseudogene TRBV3-2) and TRBJ2-1, with TRBD2 identical over 9 bases. V lost 4 bases, J lost 5 bases, and 3 bases stayed unmatched. The CDR3 consists of 14 residues. Looked up from germline, CDR1 is LGHDT and CDR2 is YNNKEL (reference sequence). The DNA of the CDR3 is TGTGCCAGCAGCCTTAGCGGGGGTGACAATGAGCAGTTCTTC. This codes for CASSLSGGDNEQFF.

In this sample, this clone turned up once. The J gene is TRBJ2-1, the V gene TRBV5-6; D ambiguous. Between the trimmed V and J ends, which lost 2 bases and 8 bases, there was a span of 14 bases. This CDR3 has 14 residues. The germline V gene has CDR1 SGHDT and CDR2 YYEEEE. CDR3 loop: CASSFGGLAYEQFF. The DNA for the CDR3 is TGTGCCAGCAGCTTCGGTGGCTTAGCTTATGAGCAGTTCTTC.

The genes are TRBV29-1 and TRBJ2-4; 11 bases map to TRBD2. The CDR3 loop spans 13 amino acids. The germline CDR1 and CDR2 sequences are SQVTM and ANQGSEA. V was clipped by 4 bases and J by 10 bases; unmatched bases: 6. This CDR3 is CSVGELAGGIQYF. The CDR3, as DNA: TGCAGCGTTGGGGAGCTAGCGGGGGGAATTCAGTACTTC.

The chain is built from TRBV7-2 and TRBJ2-2, with TRBD2 matching over 13 bases. V shed 9 bases, J shed 5 bases, and the junction held 3 bases outside the gene matches. The germline gives CDR1 SGHTA, CDR2 FQGNSA. This CDR3 is 14 amino acids long. CDR3 residues: CASRTSGGTGELFF. CDR3 nucleotides: TGTGCCAGTCGGACTAGCGGGGGAACCGGGGAGCTGTTTTTT.

V gene TRBV29-1 combines with J gene TRBJ2-7; D perhaps matches TRBD1 (6 bases). The CDR3 consists of 15 residues. The V gene lost 1 base and the J gene lost 3 bases, with 16 bases spanning the gap. Germline V lookup: CDR1 SQVTM, CDR2 ANQGSEA. CDR3 nucleotides: TGCAGCGTTGAAGGCGGCGCAGGGGAACTCTACGAGCAGTACTTC. Residues: CSVEGGAGELYEQYF.

The DNA for the CDR3 is TGTGCCAGCAGTAAAGGACAGGGTCCTCCATCCGATACGCAGTATTTT. It specifies CASSKGQGPPSDTQYF. The chain is built from TRBV6-1 and TRBJ2-3, with 8 bases matching TRBD1. The ends lost 5 bases at V and 6 bases at J; junction bases unmatched: 13. The CDR3 is 16 residues long. CDR1 and CDR2 (germline): MNHNS, SASEGT.

The chain's CDR3 is CASSTGQMNTEAFF. The CDR3 DNA reads TGTGCCAGCAGTACGGGACAGATGAACACTGAAGCTTTCTTT. This chain joins TRBV6-5 and TRBJ1-1, with 7 positions matching TRBD1. Germline lookup yields CDR1 MNHEY and CDR2 SVGAGI. The J segment lost 0 bases and the V segment lost 5 bases, leaving 3 bases of the junction unmatched. The CDR3 spans 14 residues.

The chain couples TRBV30 to TRBJ1-6; tentative D call: TRBD1 (6 bases). The CDR3 is 12 amino acids. V lost 0 bases to trimming and J lost 9 bases, with 6 bases between them. Germline V CDR1 and CDR2: GTSNPN, SVGIG (reference sequence). CDR3 coding DNA: TGTGCCTGGAGTGTACAGGGTTCACCCCTCCACTTT. Amino acids: CAWSVQGSPLHF.

The rearrangement uses TRBV3-1 (or the pseudogene TRBV3-2) and TRBJ2-3; D remains unclear. Trimming stripped 0 bases from V and 2 bases from J, with 12 bases between. Germline lookup yields CDR1 LGHDT and CDR2 YNNKEL (reference sequence). CDR3 length equals 16 residues. The CDR3 reads CASSQELRPYTDTQYF. The CDR3 DNA follows: TGTGCCAGCAGCCAAGAACTTCGTCCGTACACAGATACGCAGTATTTT.

The table lists this clone with a count of one. The chain uses TRBV6-2 or TRBV6-3 and TRBJ1-5; TRBD1 agrees at 7 bases. The V gene end was trimmed by 6 bases and the J gene end by 2 bases; junction bases not matched to a gene: 16. CDR1 and CDR2 from the germline V gene are MNHEY and SVGEGT. CDR3 length equals 18 residues. CDR3 nucleotide sequence: TGTGCCAGCAGCGATGGACAGGCTTTTTCCGCTCGCAATCAGCCCCAGCATTTT. This sequence encodes CASSDGQAFSARNQPQHF.

This rearrangement joins TRBV5-4 to TRBJ2-7; 10 positions agree with TRBD2. V shed 4 bases and J 0 bases; nucleotides not matched to a gene: 4. The CDR3 is 15 residues long. Germline CDR1 is SGHNT and CDR2 is YYREEE (reference sequence). CDR3 residues: CASSPSGGLSYEQYF. The CDR3 DNA follows: TGTGCCAGCAGCCCTAGCGGGGGCCTCTCCTACGAGCAGTACTTC.

The J gene is TRBJ1-2, the V gene TRBV15; 8 bases agree with TRBD1. Germline assignment: CDR1 LNHNV and CDR2 YYDKDF (reference sequence). The V segment lost 0 bases and the J segment 6 bases; nucleotides outside the gene matches: 6. The CDR3 is made up of 15 amino acids. In DNA form, the CDR3 reads TGTGCCACCAGCAGAGATCCCGGACAGGGAGATGGCTACACCTTC. It translates to CATSRDPGQGDGYTF.

The chain employs TRBV12-5 and TRBJ1-1; D possibly corresponds to TRBD1 (6 bases). The CDR3 loop spans 14 amino acids. Trimming took off 1 base at V and 6 bases at J, with 12 bases between the two ends. CDR1 LGHNT and CDR2 FRNRAP come from the germline V gene. CDR3 bases: TGTGCTAGTGGTTTGGACAGGGTGAATCCTGAAGCTTTCTTT. Amino acids: CASGLDRVNPEAFF. The entire variable domain, with the rest obtained from reference TRBV12-5 and TRBJ1-1, is as follows: DARVTQTPRHKVTEMGQEVTMRCQPILGHNTVFWYRQTMMQGLELLAYFRNRAPLDDSGMPKDRFSAEMPDATLATLKIQPSEPRDSAVYFCASGLDRVNPEAFFGQGTRLTVV.

This clone was counted once. The rearrangement joins TRBV7-9 to TRBJ2-3, with a tentative D call TRBD2 (7 bases). The CDR3 has 14 residues. With 7 bases removed from V and 2 bases from J, the gap between germline ends came to 13 bases. Germline assignment: CDR1 SEHNR and CDR2 FQNEAQ (reference sequence). CDR3 sequence reads: CASNPGGSTDTQYF. The CDR3 DNA reads TGTGCCAGCAACCCGGGGGGCTCCACAGATACGCAGTATTTT.

The gene calls are TRBV19 and TRBJ1-5; possibly TRBD1 for D (5 bases). Per the germline V gene, CDR1 is LNHDA and CDR2 is SQIVND (reference sequence). The CDR3 consists of 13 residues. The ends were cut back, 3 bases at V and 6 bases at J, with 9 bases in the middle. The CDR3 nucleotides read TGTGCCAGTAGTATTTCCAGGGCTCAGCCCCAGCATTTT. It specifies CASSISRAQPQHF.

V gene TRBV7-9 combines with J gene TRBJ1-2; D is unclear. This CDR3 spans 12 amino acids. CDR1 is SEHNR and CDR2 is FQNEAQ in the germline V gene (reference sequence). V gave up 5 bases and J gave up 7 bases, with 11 bases separating them. The CDR3 is CASSPGSRGYTF. As DNA, the CDR3 is TGTGCCAGCAGCCCGGGGTCCCGTGGCTACACCTTC.

J is TRBJ1-1 and V is TRBV6-2 or TRBV6-3, with 7 bases fitting TRBD1. CDR3 length: 15 amino acids. Germline CDR1 MNHEY, CDR2 SVGEGT. Trimming at V came to 5 bases and at J to 5 bases, leaving 11 bases not matched to a gene. The CDR3 DNA is TGTGCCAGCAGTGTCCCACAGGGGCTGGGAACTGAAGCTTTCTTT. Protein: CASSVPQGLGTEAFF.

CDR3: CAISAPPDTYEQYF. The CDR3 bases are TGTGCCATCAGTGCCCCCCCAGATACCTACGAGCAGTACTTC. The chain couples TRBV10-3 to TRBJ2-7; D is undetermined. This CDR3 has 14 amino acids. The V end was cut by 4 bases, the J end by 2 bases, with 12 bases between. Per germline, CDR1 ENHRY and CDR2 SYGVKD.

This chain links TRBV5-4 with TRBJ1-4, with 9 nucleotides matching TRBD1. This CDR3 comprises 13 residues. Germline V gives CDR1 SGHNT, CDR2 YYREEE (reference sequence). The junction had 6 bases not matched to a gene; V was cut back by 9 bases and J by 6 bases. The CDR3 sequence: CATRDRVDEKLFF. The CDR3 DNA is TGTGCCACCCGGGACAGGGTTGATGAAAAACTGTTTTTT.

This clone was detected only a few times. V gene TRBV28 combines with J gene TRBJ1-4; a possible D gene is TRBD1 (5 bases). Trimming removed 3 bases at V and 2 bases at J, with 10 bases between. The CDR3 runs 15 residues. In germline, CDR1 is MDHEN, CDR2 SYDVKM. For the CDR3, the DNA is TGTGCCAGCAGTTTCGGGGGTTTCACTAATGAAAAACTGTTTTTT. Encoded protein: CASSFGGFTNEKLFF.